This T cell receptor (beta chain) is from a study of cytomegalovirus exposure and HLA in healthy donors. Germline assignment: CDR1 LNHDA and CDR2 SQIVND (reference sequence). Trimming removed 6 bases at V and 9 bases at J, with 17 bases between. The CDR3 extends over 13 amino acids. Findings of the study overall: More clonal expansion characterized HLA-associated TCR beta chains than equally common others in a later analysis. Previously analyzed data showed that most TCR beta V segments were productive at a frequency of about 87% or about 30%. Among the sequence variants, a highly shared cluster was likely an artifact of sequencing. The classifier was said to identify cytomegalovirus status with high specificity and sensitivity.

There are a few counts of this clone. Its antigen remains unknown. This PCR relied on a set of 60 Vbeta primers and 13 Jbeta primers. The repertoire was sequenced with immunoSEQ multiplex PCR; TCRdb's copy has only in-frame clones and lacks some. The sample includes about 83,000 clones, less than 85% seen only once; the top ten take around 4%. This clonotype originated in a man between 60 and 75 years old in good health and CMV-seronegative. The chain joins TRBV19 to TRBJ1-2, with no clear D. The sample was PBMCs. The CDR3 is CASSRGGENRYTF. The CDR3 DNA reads TGTGCCAGTAGCCGTGGTGGGGAGAACCGCTACACCTTC.